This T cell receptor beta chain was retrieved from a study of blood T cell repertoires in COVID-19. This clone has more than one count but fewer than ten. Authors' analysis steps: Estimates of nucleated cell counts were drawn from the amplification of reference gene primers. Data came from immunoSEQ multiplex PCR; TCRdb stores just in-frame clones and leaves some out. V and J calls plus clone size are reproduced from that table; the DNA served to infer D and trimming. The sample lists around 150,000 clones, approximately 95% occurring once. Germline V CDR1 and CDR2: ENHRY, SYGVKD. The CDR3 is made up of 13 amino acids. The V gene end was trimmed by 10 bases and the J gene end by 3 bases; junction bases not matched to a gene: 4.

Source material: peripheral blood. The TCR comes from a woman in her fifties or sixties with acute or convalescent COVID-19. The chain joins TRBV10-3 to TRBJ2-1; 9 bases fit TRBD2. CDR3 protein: CATCSGSYNEQFF. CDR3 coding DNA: TGTGCCACCTGTAGCGGGAGCTACAATGAGCAGTTCTTC.